This is a list of T cell receptor beta chains from one sample in a study of blood T cell repertoires in COVID-19. Measured with immunoSEQ multiplex PCR; TCRdb has only the in-frame clones, and not every one. The repertoire holds some 48,000 clones, with around 84% as singletons. Sequences were obtained from peripheral blood. These receptors were taken from a man in his fifties or sixties with acute or convalescent COVID-19. The CDR3 runs from the conserved cysteine through the conserved F or W. Each record gives: clone size, CDR3 length, D gene, V gene, J gene, CDR3 DNA, CDR3 protein. A D gene is named only where the DNA matches it firmly. Clone size is given for some rows only: seen once, a few or many times, or a class if the clone is expanded.

>once|15|.|TRBV12-5|TRBJ1-5
TGTGCTAGTGGTCCAGGGGAGATTAGCAATCAGCCCCAGCATTTT
CASGPGEISNQPQHF
>few|16|TRBD1|TRBV5-4|TRBJ1-2
TGTGCCAGCAGCTTGGAGGGGGGCAGGGGGCGCAATGGCTACACCTTC
CASSLEGGRGRNGYTF
>.|15|TRBD2|TRBV12-5|TRBJ2-1
TGTGCTAGTGGTTTGGTACTTGGCGGGAGGGATGAGCAGTTCTTC
CASGLVLGGRDEQFF
>.|14|TRBD1|TRBV5-1|TRBJ1-2
TGCGCCAGCAGCTGGGGACAGGCTAACTATGGCTACACCTTC
CASSWGQANYGYTF
>.|14|.|TRBV10-1|TRBJ2-3
TGCGCCAGCAGTGAAGGGGCAGGGGCAGATACGCAGTATTTT
CASSEGAGADTQYF
>.|16|.|TRBV6-5|TRBJ1-3
TGTGCCAGCAGTTATTCGACAGGTCCGGCGGGAAACACCATATATTTT
CASSYSTGPAGNTIYF
>.|18|TRBD2|TRBV9|TRBJ2-4
TGTGCCAGCAGCCCCAGCTCTTGGGGGGGTCTTTCCAAAAACATTCAGTACTTC
CASSPSSWGGLSKNIQYF
>.|15|.|TRBV16|TRBJ2-7
TGTGCCAGCAGCCAATCAGGGCGGGGTGGCTACGAGCAGTACTTC
CASSQSGRGGYEQYF
>.|15|TRBD1|TRBV19|TRBJ2-5
TGTGCCAGTAGTATAGTTTTGACAGGGGGGGAGACCCAGTACTTC
CASSIVLTGGETQYF
>.|14|.|TRBV7-9|TRBJ2-3
TGTGCCAGCAGCGGGGACTTCCTCACAGATACGCAGTATTTT
CASSGDFLTDTQYF
>.|20|TRBD2|TRBV28|TRBJ2-1
TGTGCCAGCAGTTTATGGGAAAGGGGGGAGGAACTAGCGGGATACAATGAGCAGTTCTTC
CASSLWERGEELAGYNEQFF
>few|14|.|TRBV18|TRBJ1-5
TGTGCCAGCTCACCAGGGAGCAGAGATCAGCCCCAGCATTTT
CASSPGSRDQPQHF
>.|16|.|TRBV6-1|TRBJ1-3
TGTGCCAGCAGTGGCTTTCTAGGGGGCTCTGGAAACACCATATATTTT
CASSGFLGGSGNTIYF
>medium-sized|15|.|TRBV28|TRBJ1-5
TGTGCCAGCAAACTAGAAGCTACCAGTAATCAGCCCCAGCATTTT
CASKLEATSNQPQHF
>once|14|TRBD2|TRBV5-1|TRBJ2-7
TGCGCCAGCAGCTGGACTAGCGGAAGATACGAGCAGTACTTC
CASSWTSGRYEQYF
>once|15|.|TRBV29-1|TRBJ1-1
TGCAGCGTGAGGGAAGGGCGGTTTTACAACACTGAAGCTTTCTTT
CSVREGRFYNTEAFF
>.|15|TRBD2|TRBV5-4|TRBJ2-1
TGTGCCAGCAGCTTGGTAACTAGCGGGGGCAATGAGCAGTTCTTC
CASSLVTSGGNEQFF
>.|13|.|TRBV11-2|TRBJ2-7
TGTGCCAGCAGCTTAGGGGGGCTAAGGGAGCAGTACTTC
CASSLGGLREQYF
>once|12|.|TRBV5-4|TRBJ1-2
TGTGCTATTTCCCGGGACACCTATGGCTACACCTTC
CAISRDTYGYTF
>.|17|.|TRBV7-8|TRBJ1-5
TGTGCCAGCAGCCCCGCCCGGACAGCTTATAGCAATCAGCCCCAGCATTTT
CASSPARTAYSNQPQHF
>.|15|.|TRBV11-1|TRBJ2-5
TGTGCCAGCAGCCTACCCTTTCCCACGGAAGAGACCCAGTACTTC
CASSLPFPTEETQYF
>.|16|.|TRBV4-2|TRBJ2-1
TGTGCCAGCAGCCGGCAGACTGGATTCTCCTACAATGAGCAGTTCTTC
CASSRQTGFSYNEQFF
>few|15|TRBD1|TRBV24-1|TRBJ2-2
TGTGCCACCAGTGACCCTGGACAGGTCTCCGGGGAGCTGTTTTTT
CATSDPGQVSGELFF
>.|13|TRBD1|TRBV12-3/TRBV12-4|TRBJ1-2
TGTGCCAGCAGTCGACAGGGGACGAACGGCTACACCTTC
CASSRQGTNGYTF
>few|13|TRBD2|TRBV18|TRBJ2-7
TGTGCCAGCTCACCGGGACTAGGATACGAGCAGTACTTC
CASSPGLGYEQYF
>.|14|TRBD2|TRBV19|TRBJ2-1
TGTGCCAGTAGTGTTCGGGGGGCCTACAATGAGCAGTTCTTC
CASSVRGAYNEQFF
>once|13|.|TRBV7-8|TRBJ2-7
TGTGCCAGCAGCCTCCAAGGACGGGGCGAGCAGTACTTC
CASSLQGRGEQYF
>.|14|.|TRBV10-1|TRBJ1-3
TGCGCCAGCAGTGAGAGGGGCCCTGGAAACACCATATATTTT
CASSERGPGNTIYF
>once|13|TRBD1|TRBV10-3|TRBJ1-1
TGTGCCACTAGGACAGGGGAAGCCACTGAAGCTTTCTTT
CATRTGEATEAFF
>.|13|.|TRBV18|TRBJ1-1
TGTGCCAGCTCTGCGGGAGATGGCACTGAAGCTTTCTTT
CASSAGDGTEAFF
>.|14|TRBD2|TRBV7-9|TRBJ2-7
TGTGCCAGCAGCTTAAGCGGGAGTACCTACGAGCAGTACTTC
CASSLSGSTYEQYF
>.|15|TRBD2|TRBV28|TRBJ2-5
TGTGCCAGCAGACCCCGAAGCGGGAGATACGAGACCCAGTACTTC
CASRPRSGRYETQYF
>.|15|TRBD1|TRBV27|TRBJ2-2
TGTGCCAGCAGTCCCGGGACAGCGAACACCGGGGAGCTGTTTTTT
CASSPGTANTGELFF
>.|13|TRBD1|TRBV6-5|TRBJ1-5
TGTGCCAGCCGGGACAGGGACAATCAGCCCCAGCATTTT
CASRDRDNQPQHF
>.|14|.|TRBV28|TRBJ1-1
TGTGCCAGCATCCCGGGGGGGGATATCACTGAAGCTTTCTTT
CASIPGGDITEAFF
>.|12|.|TRBV30|TRBJ1-2
TGTGCCTGGCGGGACACCTACTATGGCTACACCTTC
CAWRDTYYGYTF
>.|14|TRBD1|TRBV19|TRBJ1-5
TGTGCCAGTAGCCCGACAGGGACGGGGCAGCCCCAGCATTTT
CASSPTGTGQPQHF
>.|13|.|TRBV5-8|TRBJ1-5
TGTGCCAGCAGCTTAGAGCTGGATCAGCCCCAGCATTTT
CASSLELDQPQHF
>.|15|.|TRBV27|TRBJ2-7
TGTGCCAGTAACAGGCATCTGGGCTTGGTCGACGAGCAGTACTTC
CASNRHLGLVDEQYF
>.|14|TRBD1|TRBV2|TRBJ2-3
TGTGCCAGCATGGCGACAGGGTGGGCAGATACGCAGTATTTT
CASMATGWADTQYF
>.|16|TRBD1|TRBV27|TRBJ2-7
TGTGCCAGCAGTCTACTGGTGGGGACAGGGGTCTACGAGCAGTACTTC
CASSLLVGTGVYEQYF
>few|17|TRBD1|TRBV27|TRBJ1-2
TGTGCCAGCAGTTTATACCCACCGGGACAGGGGTTGTATGGCTACACCTTC
CASSLYPPGQGLYGYTF
>.|12|TRBD1|TRBV4-2|TRBJ1-1
TGTGCCAGCAGCCTGACAGGGTCTGAAGCTTTCTTT
CASSLTGSEAFF
>.|16|TRBD1|TRBV9|TRBJ2-6
TGTGCCAGCAGCGCCGGGACAGTTGGGAGGGCCAACGTCCTGACTTTC
CASSAGTVGRANVLTF
>.|16|TRBD1|TRBV2|TRBJ1-5
TGTGCCAGCAGCCGAAGAACCGGGACAGGGGGACAGCCCCAGCATTTT
CASSRRTGTGGQPQHF
>once|16|.|TRBV5-6|TRBJ1-6
TGTGCCAGCAGCTCCCCAGGAGGTCTCTATAATTCACCCCTCCACTTT
CASSSPGGLYNSPLHF
>.|16|TRBD1|TRBV5-1|TRBJ1-6
TGCGCCAGCAGCCCGGAGGGACAGGAGTTTAATTCACCCCTCCACTTT
CASSPEGQEFNSPLHF
>.|14|TRBD1|TRBV27|TRBJ2-7
TGTGCCAGCAGTTCCGGACAGGGGGCCTACGAGCAGTACTTC
CASSSGQGAYEQYF
>once|14|TRBD1|TRBV11-1|TRBJ2-7
TGTGCCAGCAGCTTTGGACAGGGGTTCTACGAGCAGTACTTC
CASSFGQGFYEQYF
>.|14|TRBD1|TRBV30|TRBJ1-5
TGTGCCTGGAGTGTAGGAGGGGGCGATCAGCCCCAGCATTTT
CAWSVGGGDQPQHF
>.|15|.|TRBV28|TRBJ1-2
TGTGCCAGCAGTCGTTCGACAGGACTTAACTATGGCTACACCTTC
CASSRSTGLNYGYTF
>.|16|.|TRBV11-3|TRBJ2-2
TGTGCCAGCAGCTCCTACAGGGAAGCGAACACCGGGGAGCTGTTTTTT
CASSSYREANTGELFF
>.|16|TRBD1|TRBV19|TRBJ2-4
TGTGCCAGTAGTTCAGAAGGGGGCCGGGCCAAAAACATTCAGTACTTC
CASSSEGGRAKNIQYF
>.|15|.|TRBV28|TRBJ1-5
TGTGCCAGCACCCCGGAGGGCGTAGGGAATCAGCCCCAGCATTTT
CASTPEGVGNQPQHF
>.|13|.|TRBV2|TRBJ1-2
TGTGCCAGCAGTGTCTCTTATAACTATGGCTACACCTTC
CASSVSYNYGYTF
>.|15|TRBD2|TRBV7-9|TRBJ2-5
TGTGCCAGCAGCACCGGGACTAGCGGGACTGAGACCCAGTACTTC
CASSTGTSGTETQYF
>.|16|.|TRBV5-1|TRBJ1-6
TGCGCCAGCAGCTTGCAGGCGGGGGCGCCTAATTCACCCCTCCACTTT
CASSLQAGAPNSPLHF
>.|13|.|TRBV7-3|TRBJ2-3
TGTGCCAGCAGCCGGGTCCACACAGATACGCAGTATTTT
CASSRVHTDTQYF
>.|15|TRBD1|TRBV3-1/TRBV3-2|TRBJ1-4
TGTGCCAGCAGCCTAACAGGGGTTGCTAATGAAAAACTGTTTTTT
CASSLTGVANEKLFF